This T cell receptor beta chain was captured by sequencing in a study of beta chain features in type 1 diabetes (dated by TCRdb to between 2017 and 2018). The study in broad terms: Mean age, gender distribution, total cell number and subset yield were not different between patients and healthy donors. A total of about 100,000,000 sorted cells were examined across all samples, and RNA yield correlated strongly with the number of cells per subset. In the study, TCRB repertoires of sorted circulating CD4+ T cell subsets from recently diagnosed type 1 diabetes patients were compared with those of matched healthy donors. Whereas all 30 or so donors provided naive and central memory subsets, regulatory and stem cell-like memory subsets were isolated from just 8 patients and roughly eight healthy donors. Study-wide conclusions, independent of this receptor: Because small numbers of individuals were included in the HLA sub-analyses, any influence of HLA type on TCRB rearrangement was left unresolved. At VDJ recombination sites, type 1 diabetes patients had fewer insertions and more deleted nucleotides, which implies abnormalities in thymic rearrangement. Because cDNA rather than genomic DNA was sequenced, highly expressing activated cells could have been over-represented, although no difference in activation and CD3 levels was found between groups. In all four CD4+ subsets, TCRB CDR3 length was moderately but significantly shorter in type 1 diabetes patients. Shorter templates might be favored by PCR, yet because patient and control samples were amplified and corrected together, any such skew would affect both groups equally. The naive, central memory and regulatory TCRB repertoires appeared to resemble one another more closely among patients than among healthy donors.

This clone was recorded a few times. What this receptor recognizes is not known. No much larger clone exists at a distance of one base, and base qualities are not known. All of the isolated RNA was reverse transcribed with the High Capacity cDNA Reverse Transcription Kit, so expressed TCRB transcripts were sequenced. Naive, central memory and regulatory T cell samples underwent deep immunoSEQ sequencing, averaging around 3.6 million total reads per sample. Sorted cells were lysed in RLT buffer, and RNA was extracted using DNase-treated RNeasy Micro or Mini kits according to cell number. Each cell subset was processed separately to prevent cross-contamination, with patient and healthy donor samples processed together. TCRB sequences were amplified from cDNA with the immunoSEQ multiplex PCR, producing 87-bp fragments spanning the CDR3 region. The amplicons were sequenced using the Illumina HiSeq platform. Per the authors' processing: Synthetic template baselines were used to correct PCR bias computationally, reads within Hamming distance 2 were collapsed, and singletons that could not be merged were discarded. Reads were aligned against IMGT so that V, D and J genes, CDR3 length and insertions or deletions at six rearrangement sites could be assigned. Within each subset, clonotype counts were normalized to sorted cell number, and only after that were true diversity and Gini coefficients computed with the tcR R package. The overlap coefficient, calculated on TCRB nucleotide sequences, was used to quantify repertoire sharing. What TCRdb holds here is the immuneACCESS table cut down to in-frame rearrangements. Part of the clones is not present; checked against another copy, under half of the missing clones reflect an unresolved V gene, and the others are unexplained. That table supplies the V and J calls and clone size; D and trimming were determined from the DNA. For this sample there are 300,000 to 450,000 clones; 9.6% appear just once. The ten largest clones represent roughly 0.6% of the sample.

A single peripheral blood draw of approximately 110 mL on average was collected from each donor into heparinised tubes. Using a panel that included CD45RO, CCR7, CD25, CD127, CD95 and CD27, naive, central memory, regulatory and stem cell-like memory CD4+ T cells were sorted on a BD FACSAria II. All sorted populations exceeded 95% purity. Right away, PBMCs were isolated by Lymphoprep density gradient centrifugation and were stained directly, with no culture step. Samples were stained and sorted in pairs, with one healthy donor and one patient per experiment, so that batch effects were minimized. The CDR3 has 14 amino acids, counting the end cysteine and phenylalanine. Of all the DNA, just the CDR3 is kept, 42 bases in frame from base 1. Reading the germline V gene gives CDR1 MDHEN and CDR2 SYDVKM. V drops 5 bases and J drops 6 bases, leaving 14 bases in between.

The sequencing sample was made of central memory CD4+ T cells from blood. This clonotype was sampled from a young man with type 1 diabetes. The chain couples TRBV28 to TRBJ1-5; perhaps TRBD1 is the D gene, with 5 bases matching. The CDR3 reads CASSLGRSVQPQHF. The DNA sequence is as follows: TGTGCCAGCAGTCTGGGACGCTCAGTTCAGCCCCAGCATTTT. The CDR3 plus the reference TRBV28 and TRBJ1-5 genes for the other parts give the full variable domain: DVKVTQSSRYLVKRTGEKVFLECVQDMDHENMFWYRQDPGLGLRLIYFSYDVKMKEKGDIPEGYSVSREKKERFSLILESASTNQTSMYLCASSLGRSVQPQHFGDGTRLSIL.